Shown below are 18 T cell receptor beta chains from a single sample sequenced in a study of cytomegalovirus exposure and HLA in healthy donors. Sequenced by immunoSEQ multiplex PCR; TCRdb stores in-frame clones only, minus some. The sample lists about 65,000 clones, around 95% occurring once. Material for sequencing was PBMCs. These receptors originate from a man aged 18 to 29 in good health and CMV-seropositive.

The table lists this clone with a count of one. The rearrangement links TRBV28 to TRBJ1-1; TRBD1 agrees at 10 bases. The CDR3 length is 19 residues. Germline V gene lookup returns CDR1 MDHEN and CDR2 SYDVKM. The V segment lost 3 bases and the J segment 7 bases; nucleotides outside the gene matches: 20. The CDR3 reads CASSLAPRQGASLVREAFF. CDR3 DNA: TGTGCCAGCAGTTTGGCCCCGCGACAGGGGGCATCTTTAGTGCGTGAAGCTTTCTTT.

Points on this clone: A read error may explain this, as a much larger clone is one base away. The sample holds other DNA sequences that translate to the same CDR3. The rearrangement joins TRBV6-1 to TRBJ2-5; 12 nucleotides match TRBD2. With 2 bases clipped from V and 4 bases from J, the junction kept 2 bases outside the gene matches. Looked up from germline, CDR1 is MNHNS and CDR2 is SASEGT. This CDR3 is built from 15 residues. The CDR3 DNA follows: TGTGCCAGCAGTGAACTAGCGGGAGGGCCAGAGACCCAGTACTTC. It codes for CASSELAGGPETQYF.

The CDR3 region has the DNA TGTGCCAGCTCACCGGGACTAGGACCCACAGATACGCAGTATTTT. Encoded protein: CASSPGLGPTDTQYF. The V gene is TRBV18, the J gene TRBJ2-3, with 8 nucleotides matching TRBD2. In germline, CDR1 is KGHSH, CDR2 LQKENI. CDR3 length equals 15 residues. Unmatched junction bases numbered 4, after V lost 3 bases and J lost 2 bases.

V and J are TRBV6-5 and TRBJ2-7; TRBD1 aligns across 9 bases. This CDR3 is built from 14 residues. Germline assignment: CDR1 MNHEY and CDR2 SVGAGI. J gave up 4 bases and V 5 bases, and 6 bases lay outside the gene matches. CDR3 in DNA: TGTGCCAGCAGTACGGACAGGGGATTTTACGAGCAGTACTTC. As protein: CASSTDRGFYEQYF.

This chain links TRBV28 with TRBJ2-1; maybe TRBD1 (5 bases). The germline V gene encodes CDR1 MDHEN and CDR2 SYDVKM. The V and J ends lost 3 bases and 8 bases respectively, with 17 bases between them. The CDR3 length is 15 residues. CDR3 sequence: CASSLQGTSMDEQFF. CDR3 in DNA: TGTGCCAGCAGTTTGCAGGGTACGAGTATGGATGAGCAGTTCTTC.

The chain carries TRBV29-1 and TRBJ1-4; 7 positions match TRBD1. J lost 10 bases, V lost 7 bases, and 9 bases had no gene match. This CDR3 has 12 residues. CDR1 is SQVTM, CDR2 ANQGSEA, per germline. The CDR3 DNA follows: TGCAGCGCACAGGGGTCCGGGCGAAAACTGTTTTTT. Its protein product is CSAQGSGRKLFF.

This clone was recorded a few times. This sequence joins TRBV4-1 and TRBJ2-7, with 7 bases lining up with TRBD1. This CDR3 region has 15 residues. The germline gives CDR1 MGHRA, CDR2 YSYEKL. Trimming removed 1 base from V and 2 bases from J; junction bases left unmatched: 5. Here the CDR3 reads CASSQVATGTYEQYF. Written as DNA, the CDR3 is TGCGCCAGCAGCCAAGTCGCGACAGGGACCTACGAGCAGTACTTC.

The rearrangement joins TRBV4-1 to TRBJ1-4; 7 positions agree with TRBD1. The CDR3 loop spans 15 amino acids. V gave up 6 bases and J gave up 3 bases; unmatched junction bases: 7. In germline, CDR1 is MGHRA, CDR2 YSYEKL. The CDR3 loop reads CASSQQGTSNEKLFF. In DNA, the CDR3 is TGCGCCAGCAGTCAACAGGGGACCTCTAATGAAAAACTGTTTTTT.

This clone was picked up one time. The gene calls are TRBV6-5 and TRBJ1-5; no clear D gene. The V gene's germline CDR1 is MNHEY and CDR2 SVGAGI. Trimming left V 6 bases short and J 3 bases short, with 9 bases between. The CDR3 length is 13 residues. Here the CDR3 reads CASREGFNQPQHF. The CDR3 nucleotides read TGTGCCAGCAGGGAGGGCTTCAATCAGCCCCAGCATTTT.

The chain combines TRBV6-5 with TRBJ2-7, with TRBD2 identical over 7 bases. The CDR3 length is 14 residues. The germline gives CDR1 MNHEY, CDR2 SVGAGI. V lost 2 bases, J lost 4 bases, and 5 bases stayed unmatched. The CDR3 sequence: CASSYNREVYEQYF. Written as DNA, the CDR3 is TGTGCCAGCAGTTACAATCGGGAGGTTTACGAGCAGTACTTC.

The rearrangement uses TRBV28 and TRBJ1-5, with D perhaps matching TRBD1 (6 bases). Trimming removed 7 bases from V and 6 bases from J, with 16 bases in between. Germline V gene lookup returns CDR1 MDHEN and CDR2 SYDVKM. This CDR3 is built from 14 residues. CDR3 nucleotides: TGTGCCAGCACTCCAGGGGTAGGCGCTCAGCCCCAGCATTTT. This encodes CASTPGVGAQPQHF. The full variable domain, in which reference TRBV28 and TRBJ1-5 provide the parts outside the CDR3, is DVKVTQSSRYLVKRTGEKVFLECVQDMDHENMFWYRQDPGLGLRLIYFSYDVKMKEKGDIPEGYSVSREKKERFSLILESASTNQTSMYLCASTPGVGAQPQHFGDGTRLSIL.

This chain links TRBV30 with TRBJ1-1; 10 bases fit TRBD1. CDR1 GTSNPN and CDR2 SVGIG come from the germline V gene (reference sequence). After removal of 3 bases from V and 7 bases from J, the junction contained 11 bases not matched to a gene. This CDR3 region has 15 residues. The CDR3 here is CAWSRQGAHLDEAFF. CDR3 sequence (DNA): TGTGCCTGGAGCCGACAGGGGGCGCATTTGGATGAAGCTTTCTTT.

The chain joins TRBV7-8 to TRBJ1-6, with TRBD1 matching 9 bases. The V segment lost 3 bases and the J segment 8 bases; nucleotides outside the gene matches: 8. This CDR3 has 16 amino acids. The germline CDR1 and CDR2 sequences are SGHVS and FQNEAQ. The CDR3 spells CASSFPRRTGDSPLHF. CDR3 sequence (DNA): TGTGCCAGCAGCTTCCCGAGAAGGACAGGGGATTCACCCCTCCACTTT.

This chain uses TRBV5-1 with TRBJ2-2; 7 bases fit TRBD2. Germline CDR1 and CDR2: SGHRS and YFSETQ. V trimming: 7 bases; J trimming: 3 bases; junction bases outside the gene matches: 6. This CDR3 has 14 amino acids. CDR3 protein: CASCPGGDTGELFF. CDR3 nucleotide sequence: TGCGCCAGCTGCCCGGGGGGAGACACCGGGGAGCTGTTTTTT.

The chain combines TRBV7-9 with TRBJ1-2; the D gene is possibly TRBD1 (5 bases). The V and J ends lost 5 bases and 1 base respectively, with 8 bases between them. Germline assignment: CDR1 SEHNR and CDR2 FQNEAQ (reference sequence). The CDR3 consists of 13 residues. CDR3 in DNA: TGTGCCAGCAGCGGGGGACTTAACTATGGCTACACCTTC. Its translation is CASSGGLNYGYTF.

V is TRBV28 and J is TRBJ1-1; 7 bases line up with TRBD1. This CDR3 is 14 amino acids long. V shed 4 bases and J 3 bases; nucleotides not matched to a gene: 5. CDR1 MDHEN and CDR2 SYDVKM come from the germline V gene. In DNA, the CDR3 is TGTGCCAGCAGTTCGCGACAGGGCTACACTGAAGCTTTCTTT. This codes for CASSSRQGYTEAFF.

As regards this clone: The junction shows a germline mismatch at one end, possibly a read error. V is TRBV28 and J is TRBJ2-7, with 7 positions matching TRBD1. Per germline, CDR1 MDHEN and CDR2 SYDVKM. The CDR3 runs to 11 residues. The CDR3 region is CASSLVGQAYF. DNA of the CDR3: TGTGCCAGCAGTTTGGTAGGACAGGCGTATTTC.

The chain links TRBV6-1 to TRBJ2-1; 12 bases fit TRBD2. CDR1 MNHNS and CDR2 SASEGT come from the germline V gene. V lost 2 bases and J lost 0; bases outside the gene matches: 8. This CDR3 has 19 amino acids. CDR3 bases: TGTGCCAGCAGTGAACTCCTAGCGGGAGGGGTCAGCTCCTACAATGAGCAGTTCTTC. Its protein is CASSELLAGGVSSYNEQFF.